This passage covers 27 T cell receptor beta chains from one sample sequenced in a study of chemoradiotherapy in HPV16-positive cancers. Sequencing was performed with immunoSEQ multiplex PCR; in TCRdb, only in-frame clones are kept and a portion is missing. The sample has 9,500 to 12,000 clones, more than 85% seen once; the top ten hold about 1.7%. The specimen comprised blood, sampled from a patient who underwent chemoradiotherapy. The receptors shown here come from a human donor with HPV-associated anogenital cancer.

The V and J genes are TRBV4-2 and TRBJ2-4; a possible D gene is TRBD1 (6 bases). This CDR3 spans 18 amino acids. CDR1 and CDR2 (germline): LGHNA, YNFKEQ. Trimming cost V 4 bases and J 6 bases, with 25 bases left between them. This CDR3 is CASSLMPRTAAVGNIQYF. As DNA, the CDR3 is TGTGCCAGCAGCCTCATGCCAAGGACAGCCGCAGTGGGAAACATTCAGTACTTC.

The chain links TRBV7-2 to TRBJ1-1, with 7 bases that match TRBD1. Germline CDR1 SGHTA, CDR2 FQGNSA. V dropped 3 bases and J dropped 4; count of bases not matched to a gene: 8. This CDR3 region has 15 residues. The CDR3 region has the DNA TGTGCCAGCAGCTTCCGACAGGGTGGGGGCACTGAAGCTTTCTTT. This codes for CASSFRQGGGTEAFF. Variable domain in full (rest from reference TRBV7-2 and TRBJ1-1): GAGVSQSPSNKVTEKGKDVELRCDPISGHTALYWYRQSLGQGLEFLIYFQGNSAPDKSGLPSDRFSAERTGGSVSTLTIQRTQQEDSAVYLCASSFRQGGGTEAFFGQGTRLTVV.

The chain recombines TRBV5-1 with TRBJ1-1; D uncertain. Germline V gene sequence: CDR1 SGHRS, CDR2 YFSETQ. V was pared by 4 bases and J by 1 base, with 20 bases between. There are 17 residues in the CDR3. The CDR3 bases are TGCGCCAGCAGCCCTAGAACTAGAACAACCTGGAACACTGAAGCTTTCTTT. Encoded protein: CASSPRTRTTWNTEAFF.

This chain joins TRBV18 and TRBJ2-1; D is possibly TRBD2 (5 bases). Germline CDR1 is KGHSH and CDR2 is LQKENI. V was shortened by 5 bases and J by 3 bases, with 17 bases between the two germline ends. The CDR3 contains 16 residues. Here the CDR3 reads CASSGLGVGLYNEQFF. In nucleotides, the CDR3 is TGTGCCAGCTCAGGCCTTGGGGTCGGACTCTACAATGAGCAGTTCTTC.

V gene TRBV4-3 combines with J gene TRBJ1-2, with a possible D match to TRBD1 (5 bases). The V and J ends lost 0 bases and 5 bases respectively, with 13 bases between them. The germline V gene encodes CDR1 LGHNA and CDR2 YSLEER. The CDR3 consists of 15 residues. Here the CDR3 DNA reads TGCGCCAGCAGCCAAGAGGCAAGGGGCTCATATGGCTACACCTTC. Translating gives CASSQEARGSYGYTF.

V usage is TRBV12-2 and J usage is TRBJ2-7; no check of the table's D call, TRBD2, against the DNA was made. TRBV12-2 is tagged as a pseudogene. The CDR3 has 16 residues. CDR3 bases: TGTGCAAGTCGCTTAGCGAGGGGACTAGCGGGGAGGGAGCAGTACTTC. Residues: CASRLARGLAGREQYF.

This chain connects TRBV5-4 to TRBJ2-3; 14 nucleotides agree with TRBD2. This CDR3 comprises 17 residues. The junction had 7 bases not matched to a gene; V was cut back by 5 bases and J by 2 bases. Germline V gene data show CDR1 as SGHNT and CDR2 as YYREEE (reference sequence). The CDR3 nucleotides read TGTGCCAGCAGGACTAGCGGGGGGGCCCGGGTCACAGATACGCAGTATTTT. Its protein is CASRTSGGARVTDTQYF.

The CDR3 region is CASSPAVVSTDTQYF. The DNA of the CDR3 is TGTGCCAGCAGCCCGGCTGTTGTCAGCACAGATACGCAGTATTTT. This rearrangement joins TRBV5-5 to TRBJ2-3; D is uncertain. The V end was cut by 4 bases, the J end by 0 bases, with 12 bases between. Germline CDR1 reads SGHKS; CDR2 reads YYEKEE (reference sequence). There are 15 residues in the CDR3.

The rearrangement uses TRBV5-1 and TRBJ2-4; weak D call: TRBD1 (5 bases). Looked up from germline, CDR1 is SGHRS and CDR2 is YFSETQ. V was shortened by 0 bases and J by 5 bases, with 9 bases between the two germline ends. CDR3 length: 14 amino acids. The CDR3 nucleotides read TGCGCCAGCAGCTTGGAGGGGATCCAAAACATTCAGTACTTC. Translating it yields CASSLEGIQNIQYF.

CDR3 residues: CASSLASGVYEQYF. The CDR3 DNA reads TGCGCCAGCAGCTTGGCGTCCGGGGTGTACGAGCAGTACTTC. This chain uses TRBV5-1 with TRBJ2-7; D might be TRBD2 (5 bases). Germline values: CDR1 SGHRS, CDR2 YFSETQ. This CDR3 comprises 14 residues. V was shortened by 0 bases and J by 4 bases, with 11 bases between the two germline ends.

The rearrangement uses TRBV6-6 and TRBJ1-5, with TRBD1 matching 7 bases. Looked up from germline, CDR1 is MNHNY and CDR2 is SVGAGI (reference sequence). J gave up 4 bases and V 5 bases, and 2 bases lay outside the gene matches. The CDR3 spans 13 residues. CDR3 in amino acids: CASSPTGNQPQHF. DNA of the CDR3: TGTGCCAGCAGTCCGACAGGGAATCAGCCCCAGCATTTT.

The chain links TRBV5-5 to TRBJ1-3, with D unresolved. Trimming shortened V by 2 bases and J by 7 bases, and 13 bases separated the two germline ends. Per germline, CDR1 SGHKS and CDR2 YYEKEE (reference sequence). The CDR3 runs 14 residues. CDR3 bases: TGTGCCAGCAGCTTATTCGAGGGAAGGAACACCATATATTTT. The encoded protein is CASSLFEGRNTIYF.

This chain connects TRBV14 to TRBJ1-1; D is possibly TRBD1 (5 bases). The CDR3 is 18 residues long. Trimming stripped 3 bases from V and 4 bases from J, with 24 bases between. The germline V gene encodes CDR1 SGHDN and CDR2 FVKESK. CDR3 amino acids: CASSQIKRGFGLGTEAFF. In DNA, the CDR3 is TGTGCCAGCAGCCAGATTAAAAGGGGTTTCGGTTTGGGCACTGAAGCTTTCTTT.

The CDR3 coding sequence is TGTGCCAGCAGCCCGAGCGGGCCCTCCACAGATACGCAGTATTTT. It translates to CASSPSGPSTDTQYF. The chain combines TRBV7-8 with TRBJ2-3; tentative D call: TRBD2 (6 bases). Germline lookup yields CDR1 SGHVS and CDR2 FQNEAQ. This CDR3 is built from 15 residues. V lost 5 bases, J lost 2 bases, and 14 bases lay in between.

This chain links TRBV19 with TRBJ1-1; no clear D gene. Trimming stripped 7 bases from V and 7 bases from J, with 19 bases between. This CDR3 comprises 14 residues. Per the germline V gene, CDR1 is LNHDA and CDR2 is SQIVND (reference sequence). Written as DNA, the CDR3 is TGTGCCAGTACCATAAGGCCGTCCAGCCTTGAAGCTTTCTTT. This gives the protein CASTIRPSSLEAFF. The variable domain in full, with the rest retrieved from reference TRBV19 and TRBJ1-1, is DGGITQSPKYLFRKEGQNVTLSCEQNLNHDAMYWYRQDPGQGLRLIYYSQIVNDFQKGDIAEGYSVSREKKESFPLTVTSAQKNPTAFYLCASTIRPSSLEAFFGQGTRLTVV.

This chain connects TRBV18 to TRBJ2-3, with 7 positions matching TRBD1. CDR1 and CDR2 from the germline V gene are KGHSH and LQKENI. CDR3 size: 15 residues. The V segment lost 3 bases and the J segment 5 bases; nucleotides outside the gene matches: 8. CDR3 nucleotides: TGTGCCAGCTCACCTTCTACAGGGGCAGGAGATACGCAGTATTTT. Its translation is CASSPSTGAGDTQYF.

The chain couples TRBV4-1 to TRBJ1-6; D is unresolved. Per germline, CDR1 MGHRA and CDR2 YSYEKL. Trimming pared 1 base from V and 5 bases from J, leaving 9 bases between. This CDR3 is 15 amino acids long. The CDR3 DNA reads TGCGCCAGCAGCCAAGCGACGGTAGATAATTCACCCCTCCACTTT. Encoded protein: CASSQATVDNSPLHF.

The chain joins TRBV19 to TRBJ2-2; 8 nucleotides line up with TRBD1. This CDR3 is built from 14 residues. Per the germline V gene, CDR1 is LNHDA and CDR2 is SQIVND (reference sequence). V shed 5 bases, J shed 7 bases, and the junction held 6 bases outside the gene matches. CDR3 in amino acids: CASSADRGIGELFF. The CDR3 region has the DNA TGTGCCAGTAGTGCTGACAGGGGAATCGGGGAGCTGTTTTTT.

This clone was found once. This chain connects TRBV11-1 to TRBJ1-1; D uncertain. Germline loops: CDR1 SGHAT, CDR2 FQDESV (reference sequence). V was trimmed by 6 bases and J by 1 base, leaving 9 bases between them. The CDR3 runs 13 residues. CDR3: CASSHGPNTEAFF. As DNA, the CDR3 is TGTGCCAGCAGTCATGGACCGAACACTGAAGCTTTCTTT.

The V call is TRBV27, the J call TRBJ1-1; possible D gene TRBD1, 6 bases. Germline V gives CDR1 MNHEY, CDR2 SMNVEV (reference sequence). This CDR3 has 14 amino acids. The V end was cut by 5 bases, the J end by 0 bases, with 10 bases between. CDR3: CASSPRGLNTEAFF. CDR3 sequence (DNA): TGTGCCAGCAGTCCCAGGGGCCTGAACACTGAAGCTTTCTTT.

J is TRBJ1-1 and V is TRBV30; D is ambiguous. The V gene lost 2 bases and the J gene lost 7 bases, with 17 bases spanning the gap. Per germline, CDR1 GTSNPN and CDR2 SVGIG (reference sequence). This CDR3 has 14 amino acids. CDR3 sequence reads: CAWSIGIRISEAFF. The CDR3 DNA reads as TGTGCCTGGAGTATCGGGATACGAATTAGTGAAGCTTTCTTT.

This clone was observed once. The V call is TRBV6-4, the J call TRBJ1-5; perhaps TRBD1 as D (6 bases). The CDR3 is 13 residues long. Trimming pared 3 bases from V and 8 bases from J, leaving 11 bases between. Germline CDR1 and CDR2: MRHNA and SNTAGT. The CDR3 DNA reads TGTGCCAGCAGTGAAAACAGGGATAAGCCCCAGCATTTT. This encodes CASSENRDKPQHF.

The V call is TRBV2, the J call TRBJ2-7; 7 bases agree with TRBD2. The CDR3 is 13 amino acids. V trimming: 3 bases; J trimming: 5 bases; junction bases outside the gene matches: 4. Germline CDR1 and CDR2: SNHLY and FYNNEI. The CDR3 here is CASSDGLADEQYF. For the CDR3, the DNA is TGTGCCAGCAGTGATGGCCTAGCGGACGAGCAGTACTTC.

The rearrangement links TRBV4-1 to TRBJ2-5, with 11 bases that match TRBD2. This CDR3 is built from 19 residues. The V gene end was trimmed by 4 bases and the J gene end by 6 bases; junction bases not matched to a gene: 19. CDR1 and CDR2 (germline): MGHRA, YSYEKL. DNA of the CDR3: TGCGCCAGCAGCCGGCTGGGTGGTAGCGGGGGGGCGGGAGTACAGACCCAGTACTTC. This codes for CASSRLGGSGGAGVQTQYF.

This clone was detected a few times. CDR3 sequence: CASSQESAGGAWDTEAFF. The CDR3 DNA is TGCGCCAGCAGCCAAGAATCGGCAGGTGGGGCGTGGGACACTGAAGCTTTCTTT. The V gene is TRBV4-1, the J gene TRBJ1-1, with D tentatively TRBD1 (5 bases). The CDR3 is made up of 18 amino acids. The V gene's germline CDR1 is MGHRA and CDR2 YSYEKL. Trimming cost V 0 bases and J 3 bases, with 20 bases left between them.

The V gene is TRBV19, the J gene TRBJ1-2, with D maybe TRBD1 (6 bases). Germline CDR1 is LNHDA and CDR2 is SQIVND (reference sequence). This CDR3 spans 11 amino acids. Trimming removed 7 bases from V and 6 bases from J, with 9 bases in between. This CDR3 is CASIAGDGYTF. DNA of the CDR3: TGTGCCAGTATCGCAGGGGATGGCTACACCTTC. Based on the CDR3 plus reference TRBV19 and TRBJ1-2, the full variable domain is DGGITQSPKYLFRKEGQNVTLSCEQNLNHDAMYWYRQDPGQGLRLIYYSQIVNDFQKGDIAEGYSVSREKKESFPLTVTSAQKNPTAFYLCASIAGDGYTFGSGTRLTVV.

The genes are TRBV30 and TRBJ1-3; no definite D call. Germline CDR1 is GTSNPN and CDR2 is SVGIG (reference sequence). CDR3 length equals 15 residues. Deletions cut 0 bases from V and 0 bases from J, with 9 bases between. The CDR3 here is CAWSVHRASGNTIYF. The CDR3, as DNA: TGTGCCTGGAGTGTACATCGGGCCTCTGGAAACACCATATATTTT. The complete variable domain, with remaining parts taken from reference TRBV30 and TRBJ1-3, reads SQTIHQWPATLVQPVGSPLSLECTVEGTSNPNLYWYRQAAGRGLQLLFYSVGIGQISSEVPQNLSASRPQDRQFILSSKKLLLSDSGFYLCAWSVHRASGNTIYFGEGSWLTVV.